This TCR beta chain was observed in a study of shared clonotypes between healthy human individuals. The CDR3 contains 13 residues. Germline V gene sequence: CDR1 SQVTM, CDR2 ANQGSEA. Regarding this clone: An end of the junction does not agree with germline; a read error may underlie this.

This table comes from immunoSEQ multiplex PCR, and its TCRdb copy is limited to in-frame clones, with some not included. The sample shows approximately 2,300,000 clones, 92% of them seen only once. J is TRBJ2-3 and V is TRBV29-1; D is unclear. This TCR was recovered from a man between 18 and 29 years old in good health. Some clones in this sample may be carry-over from other donors' samples. The material sequenced was naive CD4+ T cells from PBMCs. Sample subset: CD45RA+ positively selected. The CDR3: CSVEALLRDTQYF. CDR3 nucleotides: TGCAGCGTCGAAGCTCTGCTACGAGATACGCAGTATTTT.